This T cell receptor (beta chain) appears in the sequencing data of a study of control samples from healthy donors and cancer patients. The data were produced by immunoSEQ multiplex PCR, yet TCRdb's version contains in-frame clones alone and is incomplete. The sample comprises approximately 170,000 clones, around 90% of which are singletons, and 1.4% rests with the top ten. The sequence was collected from a woman between 50 and 59 years old in good health. Sequencing was done on a sample of blood.

The CDR3 DNA follows: TGTGCCAGCAGTTTGGCCGCTTTCGGTAATTCACCCCTCCACTTT. Translating it yields CASSLAAFGNSPLHF. This rearrangement joins TRBV6-2 or TRBV6-3 to TRBJ1-6; D is unclear. The germline V and J ends were trimmed by 4 bases and 6 bases, with 13 bases remaining between them. Germline loops: CDR1 MNHEY, CDR2 SVGEGT. There are 15 residues in the CDR3.